The clone carrying this T cell receptor beta chain has only a few counts. Its antigen is still unknown. The assay was immunoSEQ multiplex PCR, and TCRdb's table has in-frame clones only and misses some. The sample lists roughly 60,000 clones; 80% were seen once. Trimming stripped 5 bases from V and 4 bases from J, with 17 bases between. In germline, CDR1 is SEHNR, CDR2 FQNEAQ (reference sequence). CDR3 size: 15 residues. This sample was included in a study of a mutant IDH1 vaccine in newly diagnosed glioma. Time point specified: week 23, last vaccination. A single vaccine dose contained 300 ug of mutant IDH1 20-mer peptide, and topical imiquimod was used with it.

The source material was PBMCs, sampled from a glioma patient whose treatment included an IDH1 peptide vaccine. This sequence was found in a man aged 40-49 years with glioma. This chain links TRBV7-9 with TRBJ1-2, with a tentative D call TRBD1 (5 bases). The CDR3 DNA is TGTGCCAGCAGCCAGGGACGGGCGGCTCCCTATGGCTACACCTTC. This codes for CASSQGRAAPYGYTF. The full variable domain, with the rest looked up from reference TRBV7-9 and TRBJ1-2, is DTGVSQNPRHKITKRGQNVTFRCDPISEHNRLYWYRQTLGQGPEFLTYFQNEAQLEKSRLLSDRFSAERPKGSFSTLEIQRTEQGDSAMYLCASSQGRAAPYGYTFGSGTRLTVV.